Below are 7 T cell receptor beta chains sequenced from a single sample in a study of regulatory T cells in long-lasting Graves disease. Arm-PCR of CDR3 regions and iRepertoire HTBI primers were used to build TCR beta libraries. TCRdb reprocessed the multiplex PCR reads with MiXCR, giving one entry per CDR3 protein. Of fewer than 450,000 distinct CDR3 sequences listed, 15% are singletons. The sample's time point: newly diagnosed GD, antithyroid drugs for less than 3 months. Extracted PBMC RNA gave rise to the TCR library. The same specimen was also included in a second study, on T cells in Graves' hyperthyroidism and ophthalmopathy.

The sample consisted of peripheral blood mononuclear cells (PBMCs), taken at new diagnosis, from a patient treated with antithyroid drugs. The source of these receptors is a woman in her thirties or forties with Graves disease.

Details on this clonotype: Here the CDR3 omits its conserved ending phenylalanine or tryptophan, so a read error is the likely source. As DNA, the CDR3 is TGTGCCAGCGACCAGCAGGGGACAGGGACCTATGGCTACACCTCC. This encodes CASDQQGTGTYGYTS. The rearrangement links TRBV9 to TRBJ1-2, with 9 bases aligning to TRBD1. The germline gives CDR1 SGDLS, CDR2 YYNGEE. The CDR3 has 15 residues. V was clipped by 7 bases and J by 4 bases; unmatched bases: 11.

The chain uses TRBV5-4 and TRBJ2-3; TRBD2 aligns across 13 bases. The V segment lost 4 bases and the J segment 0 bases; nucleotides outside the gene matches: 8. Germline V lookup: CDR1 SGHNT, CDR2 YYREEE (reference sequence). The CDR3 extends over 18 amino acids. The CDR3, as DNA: TGTGCCAGCAGCCCGGGAAGGACTAGCGGGAGCAGCACAGATACGCAGTATTTT. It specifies CASSPGRTSGSSTDTQYF. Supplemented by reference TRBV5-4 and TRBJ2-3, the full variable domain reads ETGVTQSPTHLIKTRGQQVTLRCSSQSGHNTVSWYQQALGQGPQFIFQYYREEENGRGNFPPRFSGLQFPNYSSELNVNALELDDSALYLCASSPGRTSGSSTDTQYFGPGTRLTVL.

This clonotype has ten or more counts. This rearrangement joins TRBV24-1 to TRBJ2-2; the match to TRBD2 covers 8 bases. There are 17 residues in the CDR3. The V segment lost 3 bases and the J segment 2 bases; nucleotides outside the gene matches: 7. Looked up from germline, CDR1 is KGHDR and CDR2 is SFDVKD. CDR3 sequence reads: CATSDGLAGPNTGELFF. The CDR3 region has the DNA TGTGCCACCAGTGATGGGTTAGCGGGACCTAACACCGGGGAGCTGTTTTTT.

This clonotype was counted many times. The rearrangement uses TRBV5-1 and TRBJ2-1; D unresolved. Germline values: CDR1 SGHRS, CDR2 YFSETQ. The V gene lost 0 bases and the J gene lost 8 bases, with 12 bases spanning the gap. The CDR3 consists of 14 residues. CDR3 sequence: CASSLARGWDEQFF. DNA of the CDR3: TGCGCCAGCAGCTTGGCCAGAGGCTGGGATGAGCAGTTCTTC. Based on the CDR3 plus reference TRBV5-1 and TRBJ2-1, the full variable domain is KAGVTQTPRYLIKTRGQQVTLSCSPISGHRSVSWYQQTPGQGLQFLFEYFSETQRNKGNFPGRFSGRQFSNSRSEMNVSTLELGDSALYLCASSLARGWDEQFFGPGTRLTVL.

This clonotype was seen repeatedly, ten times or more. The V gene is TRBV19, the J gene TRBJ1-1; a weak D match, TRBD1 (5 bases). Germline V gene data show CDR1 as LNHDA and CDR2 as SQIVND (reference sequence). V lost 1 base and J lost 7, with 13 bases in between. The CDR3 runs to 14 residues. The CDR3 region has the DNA TGTGCCAGTAGTATAGGAACAGGAAATTATGAAGCTTTCTTT. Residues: CASSIGTGNYEAFF.

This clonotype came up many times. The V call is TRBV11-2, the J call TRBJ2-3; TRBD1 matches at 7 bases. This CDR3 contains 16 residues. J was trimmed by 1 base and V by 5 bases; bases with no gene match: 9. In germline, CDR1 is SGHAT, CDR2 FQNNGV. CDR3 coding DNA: TGTGCCAGCAGCCCCAAACAGGGGCCAGGCACAGATACGCAGTATTTT. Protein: CASSPKQGPGTDTQYF.

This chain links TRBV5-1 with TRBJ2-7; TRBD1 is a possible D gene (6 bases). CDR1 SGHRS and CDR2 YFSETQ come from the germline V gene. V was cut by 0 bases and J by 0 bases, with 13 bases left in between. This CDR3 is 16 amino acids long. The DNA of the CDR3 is TGCGCCAGCAGCTTGGCGGTCGGGACACCCTCCTACGAGCAGTACTTC. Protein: CASSLAVGTPSYEQYF.